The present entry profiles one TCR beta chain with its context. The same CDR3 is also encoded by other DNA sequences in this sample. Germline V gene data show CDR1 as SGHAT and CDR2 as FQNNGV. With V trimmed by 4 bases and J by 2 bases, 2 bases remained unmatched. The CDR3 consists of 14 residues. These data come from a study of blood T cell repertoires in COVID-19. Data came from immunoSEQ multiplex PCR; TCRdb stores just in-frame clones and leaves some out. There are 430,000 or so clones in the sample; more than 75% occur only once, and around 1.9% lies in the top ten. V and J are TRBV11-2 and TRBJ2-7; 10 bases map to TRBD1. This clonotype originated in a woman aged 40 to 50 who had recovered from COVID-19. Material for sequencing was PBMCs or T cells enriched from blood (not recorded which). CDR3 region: CASSSTGGPYEQYF. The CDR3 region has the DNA TGTGCCAGCAGCTCGACAGGGGGCCCCTACGAGCAGTACTTC.